This TCR beta chain was observed in a study of resident and recirculating memory T cells in vitiligo. Across the study: Epidermis came from shave biopsies of lesional and nonlesional sites, plus PBMCs.

Assay: immunoSEQ multiplex PCR; the TCRdb copy retains only in-frame clones and omits some. The sample records around 76,000 clones, 80% to 95% being singletons. Study-wide findings and caveats: Clonality differed among vitiligo lesions, with no unique dominant clone.

As for this clone: The target antigen is unknown.

CDR3 size: 14 residues. With V trimmed by 5 bases and J by 9 bases, 7 bases remained unmatched. Germline lookup yields CDR1 MDHEN and CDR2 SYDVKM. Confetti depigmentation, marking active vitiligo, was absent in these patients. Material: blood. The chain uses TRBV28 and TRBJ2-1, with 10 bases identical to TRBD2. This TCR derives from a male donor with vitiligo. The CDR3 nucleotides read TGTGCCAGCAGTACCCCTAGCGGGGGCGGTGAGCAGTTCTTC. It is translated as CASSTPSGGGEQFF. The full variable domain, in which reference TRBV28 and TRBJ2-1 provide the parts outside the CDR3, is DVKVTQSSRYLVKRTGEKVFLECVQDMDHENMFWYRQDPGLGLRLIYFSYDVKMKEKGDIPEGYSVSREKKERFSLILESASTNQTSMYLCASSTPSGGGEQFFGPGTRLTVL.